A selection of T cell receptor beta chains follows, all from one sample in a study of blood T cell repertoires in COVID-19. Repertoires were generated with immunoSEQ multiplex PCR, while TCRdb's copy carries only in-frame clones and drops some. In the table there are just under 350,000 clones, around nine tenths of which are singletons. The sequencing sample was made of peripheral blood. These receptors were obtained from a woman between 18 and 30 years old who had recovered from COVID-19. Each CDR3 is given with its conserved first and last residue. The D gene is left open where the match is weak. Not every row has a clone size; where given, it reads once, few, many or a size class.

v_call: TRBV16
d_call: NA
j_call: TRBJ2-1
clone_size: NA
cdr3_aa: CASSQGTEQFF
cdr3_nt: TGTGCCAGCAGCCAAGGCACAGAGCAGTTCTTC

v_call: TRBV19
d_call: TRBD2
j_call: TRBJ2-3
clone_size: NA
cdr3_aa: CASSGTSGNVITDTQYF
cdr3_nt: TGTGCCAGTAGCGGGACTAGCGGGAATGTTATCACAGATACGCAGTATTTT

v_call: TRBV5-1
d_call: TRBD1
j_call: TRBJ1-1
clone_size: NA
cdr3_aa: CASSLAPRAGGTEAFF
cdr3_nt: TGCGCCAGCAGCTTGGCCCCAAGGGCAGGGGGCACTGAAGCTTTCTTT

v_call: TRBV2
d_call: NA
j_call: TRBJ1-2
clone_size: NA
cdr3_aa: CASSEFLAVQNNYGYTF
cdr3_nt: TGTGCCAGCAGTGAATTTCTGGCAGTCCAGAATAACTATGGCTACACCTTC

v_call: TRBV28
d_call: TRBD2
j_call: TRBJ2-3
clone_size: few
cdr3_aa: CASSFRTSGRGDTQYF
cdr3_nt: TGTGCCAGCAGTTTTCGGACTAGCGGGAGGGGAGATACGCAGTATTTT

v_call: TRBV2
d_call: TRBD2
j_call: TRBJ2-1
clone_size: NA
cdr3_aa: CASSVGLAGGNEQFF
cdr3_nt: TGTGCCAGCAGTGTCGGACTAGCGGGAGGCAATGAGCAGTTCTTC

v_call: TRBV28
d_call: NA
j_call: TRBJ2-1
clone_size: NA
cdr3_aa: CASTPPGTTEQFF
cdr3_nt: TGTGCCAGCACCCCCCCGGGGACAACTGAGCAGTTCTTC

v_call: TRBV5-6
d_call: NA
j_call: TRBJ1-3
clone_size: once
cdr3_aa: CASSLLRSRNTIYF
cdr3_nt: TGTGCCAGCAGCTTACTGCGATCCCGAAACACCATATATTTT

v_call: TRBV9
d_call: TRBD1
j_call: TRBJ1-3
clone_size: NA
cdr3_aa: CASSAWTGRDSGNTIYF
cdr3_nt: TGTGCCAGCAGCGCCTGGACAGGTAGAGACTCTGGAAACACCATATATTTT

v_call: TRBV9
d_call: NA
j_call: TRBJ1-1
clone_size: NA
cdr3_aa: CAHSRGRAINTEAFF
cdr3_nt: TGTGCCCATAGCAGGGGTAGAGCCATCAACACTGAAGCTTTCTTT

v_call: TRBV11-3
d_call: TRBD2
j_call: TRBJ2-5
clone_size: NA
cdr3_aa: CASSDRGGGQETQYF
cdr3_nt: TGTGCCAGCAGCGATCGTGGGGGGGGCCAAGAGACCCAGTACTTC

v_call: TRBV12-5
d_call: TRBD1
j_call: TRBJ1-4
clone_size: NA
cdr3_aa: CASGLHQGAFLEKLFF
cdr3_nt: TGTGCTAGTGGTCTACATCAGGGGGCTTTCCTCGAAAAACTGTTTTTT

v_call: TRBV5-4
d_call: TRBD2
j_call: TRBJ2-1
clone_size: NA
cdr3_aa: CASSSPAPRAGGPVDEQFF
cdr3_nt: TGTGCCAGCAGCTCCCCCGCGCCCCGAGCGGGAGGGCCCGTTGATGAGCAGTTCTTC

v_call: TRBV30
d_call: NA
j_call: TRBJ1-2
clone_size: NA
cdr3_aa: CAWSSQAHYGYTF
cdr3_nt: TGTGCCTGGAGTAGCCAGGCACACTATGGCTACACCTTC

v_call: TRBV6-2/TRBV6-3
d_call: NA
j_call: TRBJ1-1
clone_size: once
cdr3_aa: CASSFSRDVGNTEAFF
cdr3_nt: TGTGCCAGCAGTTTCAGCAGGGATGTAGGGAACACTGAAGCTTTCTTT

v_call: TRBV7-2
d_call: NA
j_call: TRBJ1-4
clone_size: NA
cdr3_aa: CASSLGRANEKLFF
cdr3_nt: TGTGCCAGCAGCTTGGGCAGGGCTAATGAAAAACTGTTTTTT

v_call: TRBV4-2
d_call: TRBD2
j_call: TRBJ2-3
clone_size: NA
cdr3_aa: CASSHLKAGDITDTQYF
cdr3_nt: TGTGCCAGCAGCCATCTGAAAGCGGGAGATATTACAGATACGCAGTATTTT

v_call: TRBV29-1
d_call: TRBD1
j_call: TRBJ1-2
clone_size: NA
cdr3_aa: CSVTGQDYGYTF
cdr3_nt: TGCAGCGTCACTGGACAGGACTATGGCTACACCTTC

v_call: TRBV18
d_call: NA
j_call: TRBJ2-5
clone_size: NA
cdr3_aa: CASSPLGETQYF
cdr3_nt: TGTGCCAGCTCACCTCTCGGAGAGACCCAGTACTTC

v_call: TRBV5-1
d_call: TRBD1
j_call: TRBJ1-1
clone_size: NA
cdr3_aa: CASSSRVGTGGTEAFF
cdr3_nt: TGCGCCAGCAGCTCGAGGGTGGGGACAGGGGGCACTGAAGCTTTCTTT

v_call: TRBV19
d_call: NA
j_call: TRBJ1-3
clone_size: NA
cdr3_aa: CASSNGGGSGNTIYF
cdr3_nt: TGTGCCAGTAGTAACGGCGGAGGCTCTGGAAACACCATATATTTT

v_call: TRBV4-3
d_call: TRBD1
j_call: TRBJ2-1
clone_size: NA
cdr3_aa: CASSRRTGANEQFF
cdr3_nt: TGCGCCAGCAGCCGGAGGACAGGCGCCAATGAGCAGTTCTTC

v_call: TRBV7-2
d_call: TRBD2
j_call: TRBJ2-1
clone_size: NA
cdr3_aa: CASSLVGLAGSNEQFF
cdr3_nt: TGTGCCAGCAGCTTAGTGGGACTAGCGGGGTCCAATGAGCAGTTCTTC

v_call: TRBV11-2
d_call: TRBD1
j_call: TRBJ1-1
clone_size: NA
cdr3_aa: CASSLGRPGGDAFF
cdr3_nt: TGTGCCAGCAGCTTAGGACGCCCAGGGGGCGATGCTTTCTTT

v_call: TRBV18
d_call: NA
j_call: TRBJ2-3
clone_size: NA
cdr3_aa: CASSPGSTDTQYF
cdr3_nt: TGTGCCAGCTCACCAGGCAGCACAGATACGCAGTATTTT